The 31 T cell receptor beta chains given below trace back to one sample, sequenced in a study of blood T cell repertoires in COVID-19. Only in-frame clones appear in the TCRdb table, and some are missing; sequencing was by immunoSEQ multiplex PCR. This sample has about 270,000 clones, with about 86% found just once. The material sequenced was peripheral blood. The source is a woman in her sixties with active or convalescent COVID-19.

This clone was detected a few times. The chain couples TRBV10-3 to TRBJ1-5, with 7 bases matching TRBD1. With 7 bases clipped from V and 2 bases from J, the junction kept 8 bases outside the gene matches. The germline gives CDR1 ENHRY, CDR2 SYGVKD. This CDR3 contains 15 residues. The CDR3: CAITLTGRRNQPQHF. The CDR3, as DNA: TGTGCCATCACCTTGACAGGGCGGCGCAATCAGCCCCAGCATTTT.

This clone was picked up a small number of times. V usage is TRBV4-3 and J usage is TRBJ1-4; weak D call: TRBD1 (6 bases). Germline assignment: CDR1 LGHNA and CDR2 YSLEER. This CDR3 region has 15 residues. V was shortened by 1 base and J by 7 bases, with 13 bases between the two germline ends. The CDR3 DNA follows: TGCGCCAGCAGCCAAGGCAGGGGCGAAGGTGAAAAACTGTTTTTT. Protein product: CASSQGRGEGEKLFF.

The V gene is TRBV4-2, the J gene TRBJ1-2; D remains ambiguous. The CDR3 runs 14 residues. Trimming shortened V by 1 base and J by 0 bases, and 6 bases separated the two germline ends. The V gene's germline CDR1 is LGHNA and CDR2 YNFKEQ. The CDR3, as DNA: TGTGCCAGCAGCCAAGGAGGGACTAACTATGGCTACACCTTC. Residues: CASSQGGTNYGYTF.

DNA for the CDR3: TGTGCTAGTGGACAGTCTAGCAATCAGCCCCAGCATTTT. This sequence encodes CASGQSSNQPQHF. This sequence joins TRBV12-5 and TRBJ1-5; D gene unclear. Germline V lookup: CDR1 LGHNT, CDR2 FRNRAP. The CDR3 spans 13 residues. V shed 6 bases and J shed 0 bases, with 6 bases lying between them.

The CDR3 nucleotides are TGTGCCACCAGTGACCAGGGCGGTGGCACAGATACGCAGTATTTT. Residues: CATSDQGGGTDTQYF. This sequence joins TRBV24-1 and TRBJ2-3; D possibly corresponds to TRBD1 (5 bases). V was clipped by 4 bases and J by 1 base, with 11 bases between them. Per the germline V gene, CDR1 is KGHDR and CDR2 is SFDVKD. CDR3 size: 15 residues.

This clone was recorded only once. The CDR3: CASSGGGEETQYF. The CDR3 bases are TGCGCCAGCAGCGGGGGGGGTGAAGAGACCCAGTACTTC. The chain links TRBV10-1 to TRBJ2-5, with 8 nucleotides matching TRBD2. Germline V gives CDR1 WNHNN, CDR2 SYGVQD (reference sequence). The CDR3 has 13 amino acids. V shed 6 bases, J shed 3 bases, and the junction held 3 bases outside the gene matches.

This clone came up a few times. This chain connects TRBV4-2 to TRBJ1-2, with D maybe TRBD1 (5 bases). Germline-derived CDR1 and CDR2 are LGHNA and YNFKEQ. Trimming removed 7 bases from V and 5 bases from J, with 20 bases in between. The CDR3 has 15 amino acids. DNA of the CDR3: TGTGCCAGCACACCCACAGGCGGTGCAACTTATGGCTACACCTTC. Amino acids: CASTPTGGATYGYTF.

This clone was detected only once. The chain combines TRBV19 with TRBJ1-1, with 9 bases identical to TRBD1. V trimming: 4 bases; J trimming: 7 bases; junction bases outside the gene matches: 13. The CDR3 spans 16 residues. Germline CDR1 LNHDA, CDR2 SQIVND (reference sequence). CDR3: CASSTPKQGARGEAFF. CDR3 DNA sequence: TGTGCCAGTAGTACCCCGAAACAGGGGGCGCGGGGTGAAGCTTTCTTT.

A single count supports this clone. V usage is TRBV11-1 and J usage is TRBJ2-5; D is perhaps TRBD2 (6 bases). The CDR3 consists of 15 residues. CDR1 and CDR2 (germline): SGHAT, FQDESV (reference sequence). V was pared by 5 bases and J by 5 bases, with 18 bases between. CDR3 DNA: TGTGCCAGCAGCCCGAGCGCGGGGAATGGGGAGACCCAGTACTTC. Protein product: CASSPSAGNGETQYF.

This clone has just a few counts. This chain connects TRBV9 to TRBJ1-1, with D perhaps TRBD1 (5 bases). V lost 6 bases and J lost 3, with 24 bases in between. The length of the CDR3 is 17 residues. Germline values: CDR1 SGDLS, CDR2 YYNGEE. The CDR3 bases are TGTGCCAGCACCCCAGGGTCGGGGGGATGGGTGGACACTGAAGCTTTCTTT. Its protein is CASTPGSGGWVDTEAFF.

The chain recombines TRBV19 with TRBJ1-1; D might be TRBD1 (6 bases). The CDR3 sequence is 15 residues long. Germline values: CDR1 LNHDA, CDR2 SQIVND (reference sequence). Trimming shortened V by 7 bases and J by 4 bases, and 19 bases separated the two germline ends. The CDR3 reads CASNKMAGAATEAFF. Written as DNA, the CDR3 is TGTGCCAGTAACAAAATGGCGGGGGCGGCCACTGAAGCTTTCTTT.

The rearrangement links TRBV4-1 to TRBJ2-5; D perhaps matches TRBD2 (5 bases). The CDR3 is made up of 13 amino acids. V gave up 6 bases and J gave up 5 bases, with 13 bases separating them. Germline lookup yields CDR1 MGHRA and CDR2 YSYEKL. Here the CDR3 reads CASSRTEEETQYF. The CDR3 DNA follows: TGCGCCAGCAGTCGGACTGAGGAGGAGACCCAGTACTTC.

V gene TRBV6-5 combines with J gene TRBJ2-7; tentative D call: TRBD1 (5 bases). Germline V gene lookup returns CDR1 MNHEY and CDR2 SVGAGI. Trimming took 7 bases from V and 0 from J, leaving 10 bases between them. This CDR3 contains 13 residues. The CDR3 here is CASTIRGSYEQYF. DNA for the CDR3: TGTGCCAGCACCATAAGGGGCTCCTACGAGCAGTACTTC.

The V call is TRBV21-1, the J call TRBJ2-1; TRBD2, as called in the table, went unchecked against the DNA. TRBV21-1 counts as a pseudogene. There are 14 residues in the CDR3. The CDR3 sequence: CASSKRGRYNEQFF. As DNA, the CDR3 is TGTGCCAGCAGCAAAAGAGGGCGTTACAATGAGCAGTTCTTC.

The V gene is TRBV7-3, the J gene TRBJ1-1; D may be TRBD1 (5 bases). Trimming removed 2 bases from V and 4 bases from J, with 8 bases in between. Germline assignment: CDR1 SGHTA and CDR2 FQGTGA. The CDR3 totals 13 residues. Here the CDR3 reads CASSLGAGTEAFF. DNA for the CDR3: TGTGCCAGCAGCTTAGGGGCCGGCACTGAAGCTTTCTTT.

This rearrangement joins TRBV11-2 to TRBJ2-7; 7 bases match TRBD1. Germline values: CDR1 SGHAT, CDR2 FQNNGV. The CDR3 has 13 residues. After removal of 3 bases from V and 3 bases from J, the junction contained 2 bases not matched to a gene. CDR3 coding DNA: TGTGCCAGCAGCTTCGGGACAGTCTACGAGCAGTACTTC. This translates into CASSFGTVYEQYF.

V is TRBV3-1 (or the pseudogene TRBV3-2) and J is TRBJ2-5; 8 bases map to TRBD2. The CDR3 covers 13 residues. Looked up from germline, CDR1 is LGHDT and CDR2 is YNNKEL (reference sequence). V lost 1 base, J lost 8 bases, and 3 bases stayed unmatched. CDR3 DNA sequence: TGTGCCAGCAGCCAAGTAGCGGGGAACACCCAGTACTTC. This translates into CASSQVAGNTQYF.

This chain uses TRBV5-6 with TRBJ2-7; 7 bases map to TRBD2. V was clipped by 0 bases and J by 2 bases; unmatched bases: 2. Per the germline V gene, CDR1 is SGHDT and CDR2 is YYEEEE. The CDR3 is 14 amino acids. The chain's CDR3 is CASSLAGGTYEQYF. The CDR3 DNA is TGTGCCAGCAGCTTGGCGGGGGGAACCTACGAGCAGTACTTC.

This chain connects TRBV12-5 to TRBJ2-6, with unresolved D. This CDR3 is built from 17 residues. Germline loops: CDR1 LGHNT, CDR2 FRNRAP. V was shortened by 1 base and J by 0 bases, with 10 bases between the two germline ends. Here the CDR3 DNA reads TGTGCTAGTGGTTTGGACAGTCGCTCCTCTGGGGCCAACGTCCTGACTTTC. Encoded protein: CASGLDSRSSGANVLTF.

The J gene is TRBJ1-2, the V gene TRBV7-6; 8 bases are shared with TRBD1. CDR1 is SGHVS, CDR2 FNYEAQ, per germline. V trimming: 5 bases; J trimming: 4 bases; junction bases outside the gene matches: 12. The CDR3 length is 16 residues. The CDR3 nucleotides are TGTGCCAGCAGCCTGGGGCAGGGGGCGGTGGGCTATGGCTACACCTTC. Amino acid sequence: CASSLGQGAVGYGYTF.

This clone occurred once. The CDR3 nucleotides read TGTGCCAGCAGCACTACGGACAGGGGAGAGCAGTACTTC. Protein product: CASSTTDRGEQYF. J is TRBJ2-7 and V is TRBV21-1; the D call in the table, TRBD1, was not verified against the DNA. TRBV21-1 is a pseudogene locus. The CDR3 totals 13 residues.

This clone has a single count. The chain carries TRBV27 and TRBJ2-3, with 11 bases that match TRBD2. The germline CDR1 and CDR2 sequences are MNHEY and SMNVEV (reference sequence). This CDR3 spans 18 amino acids. V shed 3 bases, J shed 0 bases, and the junction held 8 bases outside the gene matches. CDR3 region: CASSFSSGGARSTDTQYF. The CDR3 DNA is TGTGCCAGCAGTTTCAGTAGCGGGGGGGCCCGAAGCACAGATACGCAGTATTTT.

The chain is built from TRBV4-1 and TRBJ2-3; 8 bases map to TRBD2. This CDR3 is built from 16 residues. The V and J ends lost 5 bases and 5 bases, in that order; junction bases with no gene match: 12. Germline CDR1 is MGHRA and CDR2 is YSYEKL. The DNA for the CDR3 is TGCGCCAGCAGCACTCGCAGCGGGGGAGGAGGAGATACGCAGTATTTT. It specifies CASSTRSGGGGDTQYF.

The CDR3 DNA reads TGTGCCAGCAGCTCTAGGCACGCCCGGGACAGCAATTCACCCCTCCACTTT. Protein: CASSSRHARDSNSPLHF. The chain combines TRBV28 with TRBJ1-6; 7 bases fit TRBD1. The CDR3 consists of 17 residues. The germline CDR1 and CDR2 sequences are MDHEN and SYDVKM. V gave up 6 bases and J gave up 7 bases; unmatched junction bases: 15. Using reference TRBV28 and TRBJ1-6 for the parts outside the CDR3, the full variable domain is DVKVTQSSRYLVKRTGEKVFLECVQDMDHENMFWYRQDPGLGLRLIYFSYDVKMKEKGDIPEGYSVSREKKERFSLILESASTNQTSMYLCASSSRHARDSNSPLHFGNGTRLTVT.

This rearrangement joins TRBV6-4 to TRBJ2-3; D gene unclear. CDR1 and CDR2 (germline): MRHNA, SNTAGT. The CDR3 spans 14 residues. The V and J ends lost 6 bases and 4 bases respectively, with 14 bases between them. The CDR3 DNA is TGTGCCAGCAGACCTGGCACCTTTTCAGATACGCAGTATTTT. Its translation is CASRPGTFSDTQYF.

Remarks on this clone: Other DNA sequences in this sample translate to the same CDR3. The rearrangement joins TRBV12-3 or TRBV12-4 to TRBJ1-2; D remains unclear. The CDR3 totals 12 residues. V was trimmed by 2 bases and J by 4 bases, leaving 5 bases between them. The CDR3 loop reads CASSLRGYGYTF. As DNA, the CDR3 is TGTGCCAGCAGTTTACGGGGCTATGGCTACACCTTC.

This clone appeared a single time. The chain recombines TRBV19 with TRBJ1-2; 9 nucleotides match TRBD1. V was pared by 7 bases and J by 6 bases, with 15 bases of the junction left unmatched. From germline, CDR1 is LNHDA and CDR2 SQIVND (reference sequence). This CDR3 region has 16 residues. CDR3 region: CASKATGGPVLNGYTF. The CDR3 bases are TGTGCCAGTAAAGCTACAGGGGGCCCTGTACTCAATGGCTACACCTTC.

The rearrangement links TRBV7-9 to TRBJ2-2; maybe TRBD2 (5 bases). The length of the CDR3 is 14 residues. Trimming took 5 bases from V and 0 from J, leaving 7 bases between them. CDR1 and CDR2 from the germline V gene are SEHNR and FQNEAQ (reference sequence). The CDR3: CASSPGSNTGELFF. Written as DNA, the CDR3 is TGTGCCAGCAGCCCGGGATCGAACACCGGGGAGCTGTTTTTT.

This chain links TRBV18 with TRBJ1-3; 7 positions match TRBD1. The CDR3 runs 20 residues. Germline V lookup: CDR1 KGHSH, CDR2 LQKENI. V lost 2 bases to trimming and J lost 0 bases; unmatched junction nucleotides: 16. The CDR3 reads CASSPRVGSTTGSSGNTIYF. CDR3 sequence (DNA): TGTGCCAGCTCACCAAGAGTTGGGTCTACGACAGGGAGCTCTGGAAACACCATATATTTT.

The V gene is TRBV30, the J gene TRBJ1-1; D perhaps matches TRBD1 (5 bases). Germline assignment: CDR1 GTSNPN and CDR2 SVGIG (reference sequence). Deletions cut 0 bases from V and 2 bases from J, with 19 bases between. The CDR3 has 17 amino acids. CDR3 residues: CAWSVYGVGGVNTEAFF. Written as DNA, the CDR3 is TGTGCCTGGAGTGTATATGGGGTGGGGGGAGTAAACACTGAAGCTTTCTTT.

The chain has TRBV3-1 (or the pseudogene TRBV3-2) and TRBJ2-2; tentatively, D is TRBD1 (6 bases). Germline values: CDR1 LGHDT, CDR2 YNNKEL (reference sequence). The CDR3 totals 17 residues. The V gene lost 2 bases and the J gene lost 1 base, with 14 bases spanning the gap. DNA for the CDR3: TGTGCCAGCAGCCAATTTAGGTCACAGGGGAACACCGGGGAGCTGTTTTTT. Translated, it gives CASSQFRSQGNTGELFF.